This TCR beta chain was observed in a study of T cell repertoires and Cas9 in healthy adults. Points on this clone: The antigen remains undetermined.

Trimming left V 6 bases short and J 3 bases short, with 9 bases between. There are 13 residues in the CDR3. General observations from the study: Reportedly, SpCas9-reactive effector T cell proliferation and function were mitigated by SpCas9-reactive Tregs in vitro.

The table came from immunoSEQ multiplex PCR; TCRdb's copy has only in-frame clones and leaves some out. The repertoire holds 20,000 to 25,000 clones, with around 90% as singletons. The V call is TRBV6-7, the J call TRBJ1-5; D is unresolved. TRBV6-7 is placed among ORFs of uncertain function. This sequence originates from a human donor in good health. The sample consisted of CD4+ effector T cells (CD127+, CD25-, CD137-, CD154-) from PBMCs; culture status not recorded. The CDR3 is CASSPQVNQPQHF. The CDR3 region has the DNA TGTGCCAGCAGCCCCCAGGTCAATCAGCCCCAGCATTTT.